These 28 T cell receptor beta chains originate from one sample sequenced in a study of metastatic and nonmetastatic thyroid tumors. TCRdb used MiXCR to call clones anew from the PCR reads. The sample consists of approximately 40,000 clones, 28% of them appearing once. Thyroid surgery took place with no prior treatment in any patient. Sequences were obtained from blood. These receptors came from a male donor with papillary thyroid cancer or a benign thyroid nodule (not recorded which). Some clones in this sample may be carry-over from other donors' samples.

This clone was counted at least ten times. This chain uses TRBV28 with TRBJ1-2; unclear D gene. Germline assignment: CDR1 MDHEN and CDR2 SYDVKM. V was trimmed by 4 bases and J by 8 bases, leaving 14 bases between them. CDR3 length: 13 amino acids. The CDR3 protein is CASSSLGPYGYTF. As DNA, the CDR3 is TGTGCCAGCAGTTCACTCGGGCCGTACGGCTACACCTTC.

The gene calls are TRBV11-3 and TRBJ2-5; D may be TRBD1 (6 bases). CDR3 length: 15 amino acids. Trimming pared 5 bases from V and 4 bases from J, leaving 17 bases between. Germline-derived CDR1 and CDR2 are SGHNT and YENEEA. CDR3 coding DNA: TGTGCCAGCAGCGGAGGAGTCCAGGGGCCAGAGACCCAGTACTTC. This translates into CASSGGVQGPETQYF.

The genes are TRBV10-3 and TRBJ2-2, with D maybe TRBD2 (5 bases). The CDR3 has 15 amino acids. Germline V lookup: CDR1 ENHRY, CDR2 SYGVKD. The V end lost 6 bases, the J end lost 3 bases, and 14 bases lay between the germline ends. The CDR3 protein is CAISEGVRDTGELFF. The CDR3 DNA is TGTGCCATCAGCGAGGGAGTTCGTGACACCGGGGAGCTGTTTTTT.

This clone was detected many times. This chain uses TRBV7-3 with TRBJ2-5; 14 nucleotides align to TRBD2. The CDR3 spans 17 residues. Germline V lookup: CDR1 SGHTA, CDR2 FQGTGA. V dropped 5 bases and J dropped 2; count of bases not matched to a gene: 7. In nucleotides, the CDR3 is TGTGCCAGCAGCCAGGGACTAGCGGGAGTCTCTCAAGAGACCCAGTACTTC. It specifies CASSQGLAGVSQETQYF.

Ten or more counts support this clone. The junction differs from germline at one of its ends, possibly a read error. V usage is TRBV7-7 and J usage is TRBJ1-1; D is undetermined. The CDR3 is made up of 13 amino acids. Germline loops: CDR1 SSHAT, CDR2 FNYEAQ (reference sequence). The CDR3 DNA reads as TGTGCTAGCAGCTTAGCAGAAAACACTGAAGCTTTCTTT. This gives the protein CASSLAENTEAFF.

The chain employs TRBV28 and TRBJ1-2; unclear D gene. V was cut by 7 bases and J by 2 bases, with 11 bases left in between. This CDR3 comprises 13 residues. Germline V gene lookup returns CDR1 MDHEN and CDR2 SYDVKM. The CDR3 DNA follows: TGTGCCAGCACCCATAGGGTGAACTATGGCTACACCTTC. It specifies CASTHRVNYGYTF.

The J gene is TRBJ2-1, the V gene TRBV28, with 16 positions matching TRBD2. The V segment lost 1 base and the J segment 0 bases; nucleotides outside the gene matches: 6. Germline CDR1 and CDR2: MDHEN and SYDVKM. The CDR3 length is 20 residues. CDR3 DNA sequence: TGTGCCAGCAGTTTATTGGGACTAGCGGGAGGGCCGAGCTCCTACAATGAGCAGTTCTTC. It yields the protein CASSLLGLAGGPSSYNEQFF.

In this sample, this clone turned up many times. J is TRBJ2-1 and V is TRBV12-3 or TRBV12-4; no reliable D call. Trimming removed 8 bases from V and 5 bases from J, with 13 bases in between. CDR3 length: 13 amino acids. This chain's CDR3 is CASRPNRDNEQFF. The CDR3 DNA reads TGTGCCAGCCGACCAAATCGGGACAATGAGCAGTTCTTC.

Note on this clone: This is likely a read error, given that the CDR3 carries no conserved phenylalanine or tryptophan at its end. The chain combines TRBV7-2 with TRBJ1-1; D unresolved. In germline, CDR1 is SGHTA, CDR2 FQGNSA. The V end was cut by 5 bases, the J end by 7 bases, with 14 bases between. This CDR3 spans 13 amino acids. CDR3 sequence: CASSLSSVGEAFL. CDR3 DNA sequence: TGTGCCAGCAGCCTAAGTTCCGTCGGTGAAGCTTTCCTT.

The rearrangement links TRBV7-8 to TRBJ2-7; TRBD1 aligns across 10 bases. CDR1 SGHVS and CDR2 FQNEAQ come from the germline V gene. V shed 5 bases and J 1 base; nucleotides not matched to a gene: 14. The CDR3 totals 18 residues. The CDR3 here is CASSTGTGALIGSYEQYF. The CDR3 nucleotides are TGTGCCAGCAGCACAGGGACAGGGGCTCTTATTGGGTCCTACGAGCAGTACTTC.

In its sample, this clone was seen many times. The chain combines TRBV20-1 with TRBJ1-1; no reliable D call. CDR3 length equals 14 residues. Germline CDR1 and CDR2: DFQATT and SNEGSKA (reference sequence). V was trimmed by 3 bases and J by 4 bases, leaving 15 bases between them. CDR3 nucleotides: TGCAGTGCTAGGGGTTTGCATTTTGGCACTGAAGCTTTCTTT. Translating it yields CSARGLHFGTEAFF.

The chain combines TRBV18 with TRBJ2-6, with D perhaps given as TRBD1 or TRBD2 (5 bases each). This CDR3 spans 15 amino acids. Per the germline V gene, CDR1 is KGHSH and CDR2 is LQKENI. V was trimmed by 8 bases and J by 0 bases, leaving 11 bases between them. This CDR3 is CASRGRLSGANVLTF. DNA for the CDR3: TGTGCCAGCCGGGGACGCCTCTCTGGGGCCAACGTCCTGACTTTC. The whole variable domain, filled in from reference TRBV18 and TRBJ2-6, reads NAGVMQNPRHLVRRRGQEARLRCSPMKGHSHVYWYRQLPEEGLKFMVYLQKENIIDESGMPKERFSAEFPKEGPSILRIQQVVRGDSAAYFCASRGRLSGANVLTFGAGSRLTVL.

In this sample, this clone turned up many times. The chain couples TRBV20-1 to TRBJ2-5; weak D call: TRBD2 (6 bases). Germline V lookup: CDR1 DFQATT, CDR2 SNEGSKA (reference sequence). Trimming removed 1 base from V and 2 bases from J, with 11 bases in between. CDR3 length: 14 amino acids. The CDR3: CSARGEAPQETQYF. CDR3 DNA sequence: TGCAGTGCTAGAGGGGAGGCGCCGCAAGAGACCCAGTACTTC.

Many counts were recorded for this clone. The CDR3 spells CASSQEGVKYEQYF. In nucleotides, the CDR3 is TGTGCCAGCAGCCAAGAAGGGGTCAAGTACGAGCAGTACTTC. The rearrangement uses TRBV3-1 and TRBJ2-7; D might be TRBD1 (5 bases). CDR3 length: 14 residues. CDR1 LGHDT and CDR2 YNNKEL come from the germline V gene (reference sequence). V lost 0 bases and J lost 4, with 10 bases in between.

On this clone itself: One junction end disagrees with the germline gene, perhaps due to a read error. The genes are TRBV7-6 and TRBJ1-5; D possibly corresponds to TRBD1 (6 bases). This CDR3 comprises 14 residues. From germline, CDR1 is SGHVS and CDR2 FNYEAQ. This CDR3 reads CASCLASGGGHQHF. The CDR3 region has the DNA TGTGCCAGCTGCTTAGCCTCGGGCGGGGGCCACCAGCATTTT. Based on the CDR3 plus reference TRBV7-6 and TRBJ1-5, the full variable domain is GAGVSQSPRYKVTKRGQDVALRCDPISGHVSLYWYRQALGQGPEFLTYFNYEAQQDKSGLPNDRFSAERPEGSISTLTIQRTEQRDSAMYRCASCLASGGGHQHFGDGTRLSIL.

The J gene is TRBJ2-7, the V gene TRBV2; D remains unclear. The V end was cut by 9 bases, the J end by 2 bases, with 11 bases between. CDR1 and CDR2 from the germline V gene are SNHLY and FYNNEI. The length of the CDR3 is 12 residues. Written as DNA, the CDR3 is TGTGCCAGTTTAATTGGAGCCTACGAGCAGTACTTC. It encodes CASLIGAYEQYF. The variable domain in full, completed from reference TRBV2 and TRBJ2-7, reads EPEVTQTPSHQVTQMGQEVILRCVPISNHLYFYWYRQILGQKVEFLVSFYNNEISEKSEIFDDQFSVERPDGSNFTLKIRSTKLEDSAMYFCASLIGAYEQYFGPGTRLTVT.

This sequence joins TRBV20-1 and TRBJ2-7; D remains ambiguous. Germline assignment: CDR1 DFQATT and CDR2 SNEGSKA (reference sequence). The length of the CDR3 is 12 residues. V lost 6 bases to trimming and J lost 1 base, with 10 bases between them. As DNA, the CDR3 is TGCAGTGCACCCGGACGGTCCTACGAGCAGTACTTC. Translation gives CSAPGRSYEQYF.

CDR3 DNA sequence: TGTGCCAGCAGCCAGGACAGGCTCTACGAGCAGTACTTC. Translation gives CASSQDRLYEQYF. V gene TRBV5-4 combines with J gene TRBJ2-7, with 7 bases lining up with TRBD1. The CDR3 length is 13 residues. The V gene end was trimmed by 4 bases and the J gene end by 3 bases; junction bases not matched to a gene: 4. Germline values: CDR1 SGHNT, CDR2 YYREEE (reference sequence).

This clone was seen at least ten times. CDR3 sequence reads: CASSIDRKAFF. In DNA form, the CDR3 reads TGTGCCAGTAGTATAGACAGAAAAGCTTTCTTT. This chain joins TRBV19 and TRBJ1-1; D remains ambiguous. V gave up 0 bases and J gave up 9 bases, with 5 bases separating them. The CDR3 runs to 11 residues. The V gene's germline CDR1 is LNHDA and CDR2 SQIVND (reference sequence).

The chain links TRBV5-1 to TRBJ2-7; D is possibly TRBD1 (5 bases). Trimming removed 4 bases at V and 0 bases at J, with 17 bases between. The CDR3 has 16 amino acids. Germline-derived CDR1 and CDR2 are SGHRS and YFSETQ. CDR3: CASSPYQTARSYEQYF. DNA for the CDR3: TGCGCCAGCAGCCCCTACCAGACAGCCCGCTCCTACGAGCAGTACTTC.

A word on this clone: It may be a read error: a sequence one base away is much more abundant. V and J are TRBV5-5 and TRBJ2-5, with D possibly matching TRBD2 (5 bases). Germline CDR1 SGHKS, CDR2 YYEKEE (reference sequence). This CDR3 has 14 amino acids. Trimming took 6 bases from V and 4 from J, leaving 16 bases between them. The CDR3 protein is CASTTSSGRETQYF. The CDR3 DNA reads TGTGCCAGCACCACCTCGTCGGGGAGAGAGACCCAGTACTTC.

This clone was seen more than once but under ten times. CDR3 residues: CSAHTRDLINSPLHF. CDR3 DNA: TGCAGTGCGCACACCAGGGATCTTATTAATTCACCCCTCCACTTT. The genes are TRBV20-1 and TRBJ1-6; perhaps TRBD1 as D (5 bases). CDR1 and CDR2 (germline): DFQATT, SNEGSKA (reference sequence). The CDR3 is made up of 15 amino acids. Trimming shortened V by 6 bases and J by 6 bases, and 18 bases separated the two germline ends.

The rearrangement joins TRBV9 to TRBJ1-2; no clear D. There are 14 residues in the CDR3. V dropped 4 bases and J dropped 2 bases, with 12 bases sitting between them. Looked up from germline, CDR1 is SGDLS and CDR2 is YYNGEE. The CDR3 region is CASSSDFLNYGYTF. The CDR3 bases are TGTGCCAGCAGCTCAGACTTTCTGAACTATGGCTACACCTTC.

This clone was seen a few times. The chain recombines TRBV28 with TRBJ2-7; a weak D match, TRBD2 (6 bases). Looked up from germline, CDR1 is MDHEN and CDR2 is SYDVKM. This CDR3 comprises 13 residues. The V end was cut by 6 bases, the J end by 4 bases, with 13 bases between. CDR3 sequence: CASRQPGLYEQYF. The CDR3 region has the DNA TGTGCCAGCAGACAACCGGGACTTTACGAGCAGTACTTC.

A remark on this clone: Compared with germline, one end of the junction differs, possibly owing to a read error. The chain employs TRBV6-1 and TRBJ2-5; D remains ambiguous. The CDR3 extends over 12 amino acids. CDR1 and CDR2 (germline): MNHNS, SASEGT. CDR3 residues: CASREQPETQYF. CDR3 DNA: TGTGCCAGCCGTGAACAGCCGGAGACCCAGTACTTC.

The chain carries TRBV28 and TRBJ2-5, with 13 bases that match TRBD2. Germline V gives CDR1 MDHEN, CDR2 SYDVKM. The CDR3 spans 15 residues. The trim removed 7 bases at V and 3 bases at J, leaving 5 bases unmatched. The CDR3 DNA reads TGTGCCAGCAAGGGACTAGCGGGGCGAAAAGAGACCCAGTACTTC. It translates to CASKGLAGRKETQYF.

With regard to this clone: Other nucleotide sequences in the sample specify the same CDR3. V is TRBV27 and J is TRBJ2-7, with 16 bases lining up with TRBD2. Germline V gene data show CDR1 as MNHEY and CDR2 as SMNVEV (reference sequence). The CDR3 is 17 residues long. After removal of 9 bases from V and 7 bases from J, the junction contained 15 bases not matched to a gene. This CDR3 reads CASFPRGTSGRAGEQYF. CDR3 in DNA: TGTGCCAGTTTCCCACGCGGGACTAGCGGGAGGGCCGGTGAGCAGTACTTC.

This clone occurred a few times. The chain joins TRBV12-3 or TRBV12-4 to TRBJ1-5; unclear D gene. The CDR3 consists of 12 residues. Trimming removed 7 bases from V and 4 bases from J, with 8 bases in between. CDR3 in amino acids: CASTVMNQPQHF. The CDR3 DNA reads TGTGCCAGCACCGTAATGAATCAGCCCCAGCATTTT.